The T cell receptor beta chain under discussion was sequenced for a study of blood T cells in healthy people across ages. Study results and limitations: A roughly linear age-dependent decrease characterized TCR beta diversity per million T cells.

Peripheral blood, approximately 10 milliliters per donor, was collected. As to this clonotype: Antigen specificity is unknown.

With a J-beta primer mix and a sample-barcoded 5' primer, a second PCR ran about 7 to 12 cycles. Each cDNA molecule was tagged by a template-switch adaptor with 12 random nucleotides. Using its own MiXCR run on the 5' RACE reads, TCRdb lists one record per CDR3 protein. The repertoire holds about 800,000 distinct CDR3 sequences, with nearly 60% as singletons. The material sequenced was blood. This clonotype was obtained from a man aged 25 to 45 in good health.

The CDR3 bases are TGCAGTGCTAGAAAAGGGATCCCCCGCGATGAGCAGTTCTTC. Translation gives CSARKGIPRDEQFF. This chain joins TRBV20-1 and TRBJ2-1; D uncertain. The CDR3 runs to 14 residues. Between the trimmed V and J ends, which lost 2 bases and 8 bases, there was a span of 16 bases. The germline V gene encodes CDR1 DFQATT and CDR2 SNEGSKA (reference sequence).